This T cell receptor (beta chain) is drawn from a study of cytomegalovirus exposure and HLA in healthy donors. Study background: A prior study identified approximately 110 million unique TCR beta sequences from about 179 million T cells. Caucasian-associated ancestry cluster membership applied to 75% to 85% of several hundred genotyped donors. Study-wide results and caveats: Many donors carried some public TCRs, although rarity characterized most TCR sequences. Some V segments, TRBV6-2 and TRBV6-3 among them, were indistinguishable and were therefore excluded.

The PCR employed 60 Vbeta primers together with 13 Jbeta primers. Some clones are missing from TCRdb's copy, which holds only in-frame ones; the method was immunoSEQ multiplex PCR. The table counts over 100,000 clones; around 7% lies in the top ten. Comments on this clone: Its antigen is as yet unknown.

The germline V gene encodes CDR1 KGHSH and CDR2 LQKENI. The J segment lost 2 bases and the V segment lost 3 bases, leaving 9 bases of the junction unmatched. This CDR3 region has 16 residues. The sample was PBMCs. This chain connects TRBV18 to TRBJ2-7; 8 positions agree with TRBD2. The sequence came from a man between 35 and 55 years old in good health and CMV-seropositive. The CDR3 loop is CASSPLSSTSAYEQYF. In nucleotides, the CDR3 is TGTGCCAGCTCACCTCTATCGTCGACTAGCGCCTACGAGCAGTACTTC.